These 27 T cell receptor beta chains came from one sample sequenced in a study of OX40 agonist ivuxolimab in advanced cancers. Here immunoSEQ multiplex PCR was the method, and the copy in TCRdb shows in-frame clones only, minus some. The sample holds tens of thousands of clones, roughly 85% seen once. The specimen was CD4+ or CD8+ T cells sorted from blood, collected in a trial of the OX40 agonist ivuxolimab. The receptors come from an adult with an advanced solid tumor such as melanoma, head and neck, liver or kidney cancer.

The gene calls are TRBV5-1 and TRBJ1-4; TRBD1 agrees at 8 bases. With V trimmed by 4 bases and J by 7 bases, 15 bases remained unmatched. Germline V gene lookup returns CDR1 SGHRS and CDR2 YFSETQ. The CDR3 sequence is 17 residues long. In nucleotides, the CDR3 is TGCGCCAGCAGCCGAACTACTGGACAGGGAATGGGTGAAAAACTGTTTTTT. Translation gives CASSRTTGQGMGEKLFF.

This clone was detected a few times. This chain links TRBV18 with TRBJ1-5; TRBD1 might be the D (5 bases). Trimming pared 3 bases from V and 2 bases from J, leaving 11 bases between. Germline loops: CDR1 KGHSH, CDR2 LQKENI. The CDR3 runs to 15 residues. The CDR3 loop reads CASSPGGMGNQPQHF. CDR3 nucleotide sequence: TGTGCCAGCTCACCGGGGGGAATGGGCAATCAGCCCCAGCATTTT.

The rearrangement joins TRBV7-2 to TRBJ1-6; D call uncertain. The CDR3 is 15 amino acids. The germline V and J ends were trimmed by 6 bases and 0 bases, with 9 bases remaining between them. The germline V gene has CDR1 SGHTA and CDR2 FQGNSA. Here the CDR3 reads CASSFKGSYNSPLHF. In DNA form, the CDR3 reads TGTGCCAGCAGTTTTAAGGGCTCCTATAATTCACCCCTCCACTTT.

The rearrangement links TRBV11-2 to TRBJ2-2; maybe TRBD1 (5 bases). V dropped 2 bases and J dropped 4 bases, with 5 bases sitting between them. Germline CDR1 is SGHAT and CDR2 is FQNNGV. The CDR3 covers 13 residues. CDR3: CASSLQGTGELFF. In DNA, the CDR3 is TGTGCCAGCAGCTTACAGGGCACCGGGGAGCTGTTTTTT. Complete variable domain (other parts from reference TRBV11-2 and TRBJ2-2): EAGVAQSPRYKIIEKRQSVAFWCNPISGHATLYWYQQILGQGPKLLIQFQNNGVVDDSQLPKDRFSAERLKGVDSTLKIQPAKLEDSAVYLCASSLQGTGELFFGEGSRLTVL.

In this sample, this clone turned up once. This chain joins TRBV4-3 and TRBJ2-7; 8 nucleotides match TRBD2. Germline-derived CDR1 and CDR2 are LGHNA and YSLEER. The CDR3 covers 17 residues. The trim removed 5 bases at V and 3 bases at J, leaving 15 bases unmatched. The CDR3 is CASSGEAQGLGDYEQYF. The CDR3 DNA follows: TGCGCCAGCAGCGGAGAGGCGCAGGGACTAGGAGACTACGAGCAGTACTTC.

The J gene is TRBJ2-5, the V gene TRBV4-3; D remains ambiguous. V lost 1 base and J lost 5, with 11 bases in between. The CDR3 is 14 residues long. Germline V lookup: CDR1 LGHNA, CDR2 YSLEER. Here the CDR3 reads CASSQGLLSETQYF. As DNA, the CDR3 is TGCGCCAGCAGCCAAGGTCTCCTATCCGAGACCCAGTACTTC.

V and J are TRBV7-2 and TRBJ2-5; D ambiguous. Per the germline V gene, CDR1 is SGHTA and CDR2 is FQGNSA. CDR3 length: 13 residues. V dropped 0 bases and J dropped 2 bases, with 4 bases sitting between them. For the CDR3, the DNA is TGTGCCAGCAGCTTAGCAGAGCAAGAGACCCAGTACTTC. The encoded protein is CASSLAEQETQYF.

J is TRBJ1-2 and V is TRBV7-9, with a possible D match to TRBD1 (5 bases). Germline CDR1 and CDR2: SEHNR and FQNEAQ (reference sequence). This CDR3 has 15 amino acids. Between the trimmed V and J ends, which lost 6 bases and 8 bases, there was a span of 22 bases. The CDR3 DNA reads as TGTGCCAGCAGACGCTACTCTGGAGGGGAGGGGGGCTACACCTTC. Translation: CASRRYSGGEGGYTF.

This chain links TRBV19 with TRBJ1-2; 11 bases fit TRBD1. The CDR3 runs to 14 residues. Losses at the gene ends were 4 bases for V and 4 bases for J; bases not matched to a gene: 2. Per the germline V gene, CDR1 is LNHDA and CDR2 is SQIVND (reference sequence). The CDR3 is CASSTGQGVYGYTF. The DNA of the CDR3 is TGTGCCAGTAGTACGGGACAGGGGGTCTATGGCTACACCTTC.

CDR3 coding DNA: TGTGCCAGCAGCCGCCGATCTAGCAGCTTAAACACTGAAGCTTTCTTT. Amino acids: CASSRRSSSLNTEAFF. The chain is built from TRBV7-2 and TRBJ1-1; D call uncertain. Germline-derived CDR1 and CDR2 are SGHTA and FQGNSA. The length of the CDR3 is 16 residues. The germline V and J ends were trimmed by 5 bases and 2 bases, with 18 bases remaining between them.

This rearrangement joins TRBV2 to TRBJ1-5; D unclear. The germline V and J ends were trimmed by 3 bases and 0 bases, with 6 bases remaining between them. Per germline, CDR1 SNHLY and CDR2 FYNNEI. This CDR3 is built from 14 residues. DNA of the CDR3: TGTGCCAGCAGTGACGTCTATAGCAATCAGCCCCAGCATTTT. It translates to CASSDVYSNQPQHF. The whole variable domain, filled in from reference TRBV2 and TRBJ1-5, reads EPEVTQTPSHQVTQMGQEVILRCVPISNHLYFYWYRQILGQKVEFLVSFYNNEISEKSEIFDDQFSVERPDGSNFTLKIRSTKLEDSAMYFCASSDVYSNQPQHFGDGTRLSIL.

CDR3 nucleotides: TGTGCCAGTAGTTCAATACAGGGGAATGCGAACTATGGCTACACCTTC. Its translation is CASSSIQGNANYGYTF. This sequence joins TRBV19 and TRBJ1-2; 7 positions agree with TRBD1. Germline CDR1 LNHDA, CDR2 SQIVND (reference sequence). V lost 5 bases and J lost 2; bases outside the gene matches: 11. The CDR3 is 16 amino acids.

V gene TRBV18 combines with J gene TRBJ2-5; 11 bases map to TRBD2. Germline CDR1 is KGHSH and CDR2 is LQKENI. Trimming removed 6 bases from V and 1 base from J; junction bases left unmatched: 4. This CDR3 spans 15 amino acids. CDR3: CASSPGTSGQETQYF. The CDR3 nucleotides read TGTGCCAGCTCCCCCGGGACTAGCGGCCAAGAGACCCAGTACTTC.

The rearrangement joins TRBV7-2 to TRBJ1-2, with 8 nucleotides matching TRBD1. Per germline, CDR1 SGHTA and CDR2 FQGNSA. The V and J ends lost 2 bases and 2 bases, in that order; junction bases with no gene match: 4. CDR3 length: 15 residues. The DNA for the CDR3 is TGTGCCAGCAGCTTATTGGGACAGGAGAACTATGGCTACACCTTC. Protein product: CASSLLGQENYGYTF.

The rearrangement links TRBV30 to TRBJ1-4, with D unclear. V shed 3 bases and J shed 7 bases, with 9 bases lying between them. The CDR3 consists of 12 residues. CDR1 GTSNPN and CDR2 SVGIG come from the germline V gene (reference sequence). CDR3 sequence: CAWRTSSEKLFF. The DNA of the CDR3 is TGTGCCTGGAGGACGTCTAGTGAAAAACTGTTTTTT.

This clone was seen just once. This rearrangement joins TRBV27 to TRBJ2-3, with 8 bases aligning to TRBD1. V dropped 8 bases and J dropped 5; count of bases not matched to a gene: 6. Germline-derived CDR1 and CDR2 are MNHEY and SMNVEV (reference sequence). The CDR3 covers 13 residues. For the CDR3, the DNA is TGTGCCAGCCAAACCACAGGGGGAGATACGCAGTATTTT. Its protein product is CASQTTGGDTQYF.

This clone turned up a few times. The same CDR3 is also encoded by other DNA sequences in this sample. CDR3 DNA: TGCGCCAGCAGCTTGGAAGATCGTGTCCAAGAGACCCAGTACTTC. Protein product: CASSLEDRVQETQYF. The chain joins TRBV5-1 to TRBJ2-5; no clear D gene. CDR3 length: 15 residues. In germline, CDR1 is SGHRS, CDR2 YFSETQ. The germline V and J ends were trimmed by 0 bases and 1 base, with 10 bases remaining between them.

This clone appeared a single time. The CDR3 here is CATSRDLGSYGYTF. DNA of the CDR3: TGTGCCACCAGCAGAGATTTGGGGTCCTATGGCTACACCTTC. V and J are TRBV15 and TRBJ1-2; D remains ambiguous. Germline CDR1 and CDR2: LNHNV and YYDKDF (reference sequence). The CDR3 is 14 amino acids. V gave up 0 bases and J gave up 4 bases, with 9 bases separating them.

The J gene is TRBJ1-5, the V gene TRBV30; the D is unclear. CDR1 is GTSNPN, CDR2 SVGIG, per germline (reference sequence). Trimming removed 0 bases at V and 5 bases at J, with 11 bases between. The CDR3 contains 14 residues. The CDR3 nucleotides are TGTGCCTGGAGTGTAAAAGGACGGGATCAGCCCCAGCATTTT. Its protein is CAWSVKGRDQPQHF. The complete variable domain, with remaining parts taken from reference TRBV30 and TRBJ1-5, reads SQTIHQWPATLVQPVGSPLSLECTVEGTSNPNLYWYRQAAGRGLQLLFYSVGIGQISSEVPQNLSASRPQDRQFILSSKKLLLSDSGFYLCAWSVKGRDQPQHFGDGTRLSIL.

This chain joins TRBV18 and TRBJ1-6; TRBD1 might be the D (5 bases). The CDR3 consists of 15 residues. Germline V lookup: CDR1 KGHSH, CDR2 LQKENI. Trimming removed 2 bases at V and 5 bases at J, with 10 bases between. The CDR3 loop reads CASSPRDGHNSPLHF. CDR3 DNA sequence: TGTGCCAGCTCACCAAGGGACGGCCATAATTCACCCCTCCACTTT.

The chain recombines TRBV7-8 with TRBJ2-5, with D possibly being TRBD2 (6 bases). V dropped 1 base and J dropped 5 bases, with 14 bases sitting between them. In germline, CDR1 is SGHVS, CDR2 FQNEAQ. CDR3 length equals 15 residues. CDR3 coding DNA: TGTGCCAGCAGCTTAGGTAGCGGTGGTTTGGAGACCCAGTACTTC. Its translation is CASSLGSGGLETQYF.

J is TRBJ2-1 and V is TRBV5-1, with a weak D call TRBD2 (6 bases). The germline V gene has CDR1 SGHRS and CDR2 YFSETQ. The CDR3 is 15 amino acids. Trimming took 5 bases from V and 5 from J, leaving 17 bases between them. As DNA, the CDR3 is TGCGCCAGCAGTCCCGGGACTGCTGACGACAATGAGCAGTTCTTC. It specifies CASSPGTADDNEQFF.

This chain joins TRBV27 and TRBJ1-2; D is ambiguous. Trimming removed 3 bases from V and 0 bases from J, with 11 bases in between. Germline V CDR1 and CDR2: MNHEY, SMNVEV (reference sequence). The CDR3 is made up of 15 amino acids. The chain's CDR3 is CASSLRGSPNYGYTF. The CDR3 nucleotides read TGTGCCAGCAGTTTGAGAGGGAGCCCTAACTATGGCTACACCTTC.

As DNA, the CDR3 is TGTGCCAGCAGCTTGAGGTCATCGGGGCCCCAGCATTTT. Translating gives CASSLRSSGPQHF. This chain links TRBV7-6 with TRBJ1-5; no clear D. CDR1 SGHVS and CDR2 FNYEAQ come from the germline V gene. Trimming pared 3 bases from V and 9 bases from J, leaving 12 bases between. The CDR3 contains 13 residues.

V gene TRBV13 combines with J gene TRBJ2-7, with 11 bases fitting TRBD1. Germline V gene sequence: CDR1 PRHDT, CDR2 FYEKMQ (reference sequence). V shed 5 bases and J 6 bases; nucleotides not matched to a gene: 6. The CDR3 totals 14 residues. The CDR3 DNA sequence: TGTGCCAGCAGCCCGCCGGGACAGGGGGGCGAGCAGTACTTC. Translating gives CASSPPGQGGEQYF.

The chain employs TRBV7-3 and TRBJ2-3; the D gene is possibly TRBD2 (6 bases). CDR1 and CDR2 (germline): SGHTA, FQGTGA. The CDR3 sequence is 13 residues long. V gave up 5 bases and J gave up 2 bases, with 8 bases separating them. The DNA for the CDR3 is TGTGCCAGCAGCGGCGGGAACACAGATACGCAGTATTTT. Translating gives CASSGGNTDTQYF.

This chain connects TRBV19 to TRBJ2-3, with 12 bases matching TRBD2. V shed 5 bases and J 1 base; nucleotides not matched to a gene: 13. The CDR3 is made up of 19 amino acids. Germline lookup yields CDR1 LNHDA and CDR2 SQIVND (reference sequence). CDR3 sequence reads: CASSLRLAGAPSGTDTQYF. CDR3 DNA sequence: TGTGCCAGTAGTCTACGACTAGCGGGGGCCCCTTCGGGCACAGATACGCAGTATTTT.